These T cell receptor beta chains were read from a single sample in a study of regulatory T cells in long-lasting Graves disease. TCRdb called the multiplex PCR reads again in MiXCR, with one record for every CDR3 protein. This sample yields some 410,000 distinct CDR3 sequences, of which about a sixth are seen a single time; roughly 10% belongs to the top ten. This same sample was also taken into another study, of T cells in Graves' hyperthyroidism and ophthalmopathy.

Sequencing used peripheral blood mononuclear cells (PBMCs), obtained at new diagnosis, from a patient treated with antithyroid drugs. These receptor sequences come from a woman aged 25 to 39 with Graves disease. Each CDR3 is given with its conserved first and last residue. A D gene is named only where the DNA matches it firmly. Clone size appears in some rows only: once, few, many, or a class for an expanded clone.

v_call: TRBV27
clone_size: .
j_call: TRBJ2-3
d_call: TRBD1
cdr3_nt: TGTGCCAGCAGACGTGGGACAGGGGTGTTGAATACGCAGTATTTT
cdr3_aa: CASRRGTGVLNTQYF

v_call: TRBV27
clone_size: many
j_call: TRBJ2-7
d_call: .
cdr3_nt: TGTGCCAGCAGTTTATCGGGGAGGCCGAGCTCCTACGAGCAGTACTTC
cdr3_aa: CASSLSGRPSSYEQYF

v_call: TRBV5-1
clone_size: .
j_call: TRBJ1-2
d_call: .
cdr3_nt: TGCGCCAGCAGCTTGGCTTATGGCCCTCAGGCGGGCTACACCTTC
cdr3_aa: CASSLAYGPQAGYTF

v_call: TRBV9
clone_size: .
j_call: TRBJ2-2
d_call: .
cdr3_nt: TGTGCCAGCAGCGTGCGGGTCCCCGGGGAGCTGTTTTTT
cdr3_aa: CASSVRVPGELFF

v_call: TRBV27
clone_size: .
j_call: TRBJ2-7
d_call: TRBD1
cdr3_nt: TGTGCCAGCACTTCCGGGACAGGGGGCTTCGAGCAGTACTTC
cdr3_aa: CASTSGTGGFEQYF

v_call: TRBV20-1
clone_size: few
j_call: TRBJ2-3
d_call: .
cdr3_nt: TGCAGTGCTAGTGTCCAAGACAGGGAGACTAGCGGCACAGATACGCAGTATTTT
cdr3_aa: CSASVQDRETSGTDTQYF

v_call: TRBV6-2/TRBV6-3
clone_size: few
j_call: TRBJ2-1
d_call: TRBD2
cdr3_nt: TGTGCCAGCATCCAGACTAGCGGAGGCAGAAATGAGCAGTTCTTC
cdr3_aa: CASIQTSGGRNEQFF

v_call: TRBV12-3/TRBV12-4
clone_size: many
j_call: TRBJ2-2
d_call: TRBD2
cdr3_nt: TGTGCCAGCAGGCCCGGGAGGGCCAACACCGGGGAGCTGTTTTTT
cdr3_aa: CASRPGRANTGELFF

v_call: TRBV20-1
clone_size: many
j_call: TRBJ2-1
d_call: TRBD2
cdr3_nt: TGCAGTGCTAATCGGGAGCGGGAGGGCCGGAATGAGCAGTTCTTC
cdr3_aa: CSANREREGRNEQFF

v_call: TRBV6-5
clone_size: many
j_call: TRBJ2-7
d_call: TRBD1
cdr3_nt: TGTGCCAGCAGTTACTCCGCAGGAGGAGGGACAGGGGCATCCTACGAGCAGTACTTC
cdr3_aa: CASSYSAGGGTGASYEQYF

v_call: TRBV28
clone_size: many
j_call: TRBJ2-7
d_call: .
cdr3_nt: TGTGCCAGCAGTTTTATAGCAACCGAGCAGTACTTC
cdr3_aa: CASSFIATEQYF

v_call: TRBV27
clone_size: .
j_call: TRBJ1-4
d_call: .
cdr3_nt: TGTGCCAACCTATGGTCTAATGAAAAACTGTTTTTT
cdr3_aa: CANLWSNEKLFF

v_call: TRBV7-9
clone_size: few
j_call: TRBJ2-7
d_call: TRBD2
cdr3_nt: TGTGCCAGCGGATCGCCGGGACTACCTTACGAGCAGTACTTC
cdr3_aa: CASGSPGLPYEQYF

v_call: TRBV5-1
clone_size: .
j_call: TRBJ1-1
d_call: .
cdr3_nt: TGCGCCACCAGGACAAGTTTGAACACTGAAGCTTTCTTT
cdr3_aa: CATRTSLNTEAFF

v_call: TRBV5-1
clone_size: few
j_call: TRBJ2-1
d_call: TRBD2
cdr3_nt: TGCGCCAGCAGCGACGCCCACTCTAGCGGGACGATCTACAATGAGCAGTTCTTC
cdr3_aa: CASSDAHSSGTIYNEQFF

v_call: TRBV6-9
clone_size: few
j_call: TRBJ2-7
d_call: TRBD2
cdr3_nt: TGTGCCAGCAGTTCTCAACCACCGGGACTAGCGAACGAGCAGTACTTC
cdr3_aa: CASSSQPPGLANEQYF

v_call: TRBV5-1
clone_size: .
j_call: TRBJ1-1
d_call: .
cdr3_nt: TGCGCCAGCAGCTTGGCCTTAGCAGACATGAACACTGAAGCTTTCTTT
cdr3_aa: CASSLALADMNTEAFF

v_call: TRBV19
clone_size: .
j_call: TRBJ2-1
d_call: .
cdr3_nt: TGTGCCAGTAGTATCAGTAGGAATGAGCAGTTCTTC
cdr3_aa: CASSISRNEQFF

v_call: TRBV6-2/TRBV6-3
clone_size: few
j_call: TRBJ1-2
d_call: TRBD1
cdr3_nt: TGTGCCAGCAGTCCAGGGACAGGCGGCCACGGCTACACCTTC
cdr3_aa: CASSPGTGGHGYTF

v_call: TRBV20-1
clone_size: .
j_call: TRBJ2-2
d_call: TRBD2
cdr3_nt: TGCAGTGCTAGAGATTTCCGGGGGGATGGGAGGGAGCTGTTTTTT
cdr3_aa: CSARDFRGDGRELFF

v_call: TRBV19
clone_size: .
j_call: TRBJ2-7
d_call: TRBD2
cdr3_nt: TGTGCCAGTAGTCTGGGGACTAGCGGGAGGTCCTCCTACGAGCAGTACTTC
cdr3_aa: CASSLGTSGRSSYEQYF

v_call: TRBV10-3
clone_size: few
j_call: TRBJ2-2
d_call: .
cdr3_nt: TGTGCCAGCAGTTTAGGTCACACCGGGGAGCTGTTTTTT
cdr3_aa: CASSLGHTGELFF

v_call: TRBV18
clone_size: many
j_call: TRBJ2-1
d_call: .
cdr3_nt: TGTGCCAGCTCACGACAGATGGACAATGAGCAGTTCTTC
cdr3_aa: CASSRQMDNEQFF

v_call: TRBV10-3
clone_size: many
j_call: TRBJ1-2
d_call: .
cdr3_nt: TGTGCCATCTACAGTAGGGTTGGGATGGTGAATGGCTACACCTTC
cdr3_aa: CAIYSRVGMVNGYTF

v_call: TRBV18
clone_size: few
j_call: TRBJ2-5
d_call: .
cdr3_nt: TGTGCCAGCTCACCATATGAAGAGACCCAGTACTTC
cdr3_aa: CASSPYEETQYF

v_call: TRBV6-1
clone_size: few
j_call: TRBJ2-1
d_call: .
cdr3_nt: TGTGCCAGCAGGGAAACAGGACCCACCTACAATGAGCAGTTCTTC
cdr3_aa: CASRETGPTYNEQFF

v_call: TRBV6-9
clone_size: .
j_call: TRBJ1-2
d_call: .
cdr3_nt: TGTGCCAGCAGTTACTACTTTGAAAGGGCCGCGGATGGCTACACCTTC
cdr3_aa: CASSYYFERAADGYTF

v_call: TRBV28
clone_size: many
j_call: TRBJ2-3
d_call: TRBD2
cdr3_nt: TGTGCCAGCACCATAGCGGGAGGAAGCGCAGATACGCAGTATTTT
cdr3_aa: CASTIAGGSADTQYF